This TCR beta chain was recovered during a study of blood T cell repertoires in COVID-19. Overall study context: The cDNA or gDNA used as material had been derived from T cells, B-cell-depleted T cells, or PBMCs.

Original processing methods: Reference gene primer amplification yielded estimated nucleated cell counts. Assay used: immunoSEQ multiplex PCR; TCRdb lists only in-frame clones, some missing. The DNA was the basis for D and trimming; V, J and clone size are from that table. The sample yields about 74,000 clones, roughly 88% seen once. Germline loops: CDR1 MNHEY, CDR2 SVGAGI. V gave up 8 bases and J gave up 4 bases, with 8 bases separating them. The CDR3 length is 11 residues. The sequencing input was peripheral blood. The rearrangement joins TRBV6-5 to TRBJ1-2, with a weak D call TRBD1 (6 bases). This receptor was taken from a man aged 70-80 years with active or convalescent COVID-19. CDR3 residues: CASQGSYGYTF. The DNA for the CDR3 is TGTGCCAGCCAGGGGAGCTATGGCTACACCTTC.